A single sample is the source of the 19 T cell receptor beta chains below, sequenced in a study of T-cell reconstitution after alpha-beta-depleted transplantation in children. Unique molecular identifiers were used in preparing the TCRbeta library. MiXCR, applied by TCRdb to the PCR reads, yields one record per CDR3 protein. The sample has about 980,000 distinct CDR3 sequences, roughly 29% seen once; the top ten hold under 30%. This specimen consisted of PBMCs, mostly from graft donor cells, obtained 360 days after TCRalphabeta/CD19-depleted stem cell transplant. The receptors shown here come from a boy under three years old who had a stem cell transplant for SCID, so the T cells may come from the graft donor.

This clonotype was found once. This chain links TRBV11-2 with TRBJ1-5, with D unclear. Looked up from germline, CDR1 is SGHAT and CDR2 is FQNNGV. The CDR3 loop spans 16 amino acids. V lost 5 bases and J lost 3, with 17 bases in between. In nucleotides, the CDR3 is TGTGCCAGCAGCCCCGGGTTAGAGGGAACCAATCAGCCCCAGCATTTT. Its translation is CASSPGLEGTNQPQHF.

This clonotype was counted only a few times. CDR3 amino acids: CASSLRGGTQNTEAFF. In DNA form, the CDR3 reads TGTGCCAGCAGTCTCCGTGGAGGGACCCAGAACACTGAAGCTTTCTTT. The rearrangement uses TRBV12-3 or TRBV12-4 and TRBJ1-1, with D perhaps matching TRBD1 (5 bases). Trimming pared 5 bases from V and 1 base from J, leaving 17 bases between. There are 16 residues in the CDR3.

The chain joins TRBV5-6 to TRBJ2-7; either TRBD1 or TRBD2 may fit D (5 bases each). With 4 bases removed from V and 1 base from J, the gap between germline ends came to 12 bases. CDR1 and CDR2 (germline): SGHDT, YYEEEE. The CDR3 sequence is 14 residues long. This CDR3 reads CASSRDGNSYEQYF. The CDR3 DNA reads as TGTGCCAGCAGCCGGGACGGAAATTCCTACGAGCAGTACTTC.

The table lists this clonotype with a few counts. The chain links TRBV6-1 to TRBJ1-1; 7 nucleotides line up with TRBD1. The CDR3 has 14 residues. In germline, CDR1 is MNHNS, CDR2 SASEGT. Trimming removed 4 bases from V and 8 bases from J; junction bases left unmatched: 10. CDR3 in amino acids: CASSAPPTGDEAFF. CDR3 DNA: TGTGCCAGCAGTGCCCCTCCAACAGGGGACGAAGCTTTCTTT.

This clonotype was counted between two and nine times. CDR3 loop: CASMVNTEAFF. DNA for the CDR3: TGCGCCAGCATGGTAAACACTGAAGCTTTCTTT. The chain recombines TRBV10-2 with TRBJ1-1; D gene ambiguous. Germline V gives CDR1 WSHSY, CDR2 SAAADI. This CDR3 has 11 amino acids. Trimming pared 7 bases from V and 2 bases from J, leaving 5 bases between.

CDR3 DNA sequence: TGTGCCAGCAGTTACCTGACCTTTAGCGCAGCCCCAGACGCCCAGTACTTC. Residues: CASSYLTFSAAPDAQYF. The V call is TRBV6-5, the J call TRBJ2-5; D is perhaps TRBD2 (5 bases). Germline V CDR1 and CDR2: MNHEY, SVGAGI. V shed 2 bases and J shed 9 bases, with 25 bases lying between them. This CDR3 region has 17 residues.

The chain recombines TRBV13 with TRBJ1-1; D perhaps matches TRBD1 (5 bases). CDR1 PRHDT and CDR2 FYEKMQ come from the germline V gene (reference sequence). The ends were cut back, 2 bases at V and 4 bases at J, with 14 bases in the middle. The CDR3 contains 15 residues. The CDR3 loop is CASSLNGQGGTEAFF. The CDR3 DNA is TGTGCCAGCAGCTTAAACGGGCAGGGAGGCACTGAAGCTTTCTTT.

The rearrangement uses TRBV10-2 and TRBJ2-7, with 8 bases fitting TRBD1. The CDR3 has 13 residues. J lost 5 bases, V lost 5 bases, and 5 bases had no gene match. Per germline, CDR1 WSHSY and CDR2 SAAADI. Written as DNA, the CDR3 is TGCGCCAGCAGTAGGACAGGGTTCCACGAGCAGTACTTC. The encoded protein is CASSRTGFHEQYF.

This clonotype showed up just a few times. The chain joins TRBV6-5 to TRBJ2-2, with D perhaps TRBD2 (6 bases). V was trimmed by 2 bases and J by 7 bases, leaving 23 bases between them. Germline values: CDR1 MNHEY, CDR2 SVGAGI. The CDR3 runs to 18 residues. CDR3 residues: CASSYTPLGRTRGGELFF. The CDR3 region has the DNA TGTGCCAGCAGTTACACCCCCCTTGGGAGGACCAGAGGCGGGGAGCTGTTTTTT.

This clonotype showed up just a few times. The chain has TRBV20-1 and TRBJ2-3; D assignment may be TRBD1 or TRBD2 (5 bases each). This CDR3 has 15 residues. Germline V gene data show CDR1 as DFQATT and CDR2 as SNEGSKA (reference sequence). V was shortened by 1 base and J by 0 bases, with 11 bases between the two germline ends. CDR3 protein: CSARGVRDSTDTQYF. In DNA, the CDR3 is TGCAGTGCTAGAGGTGTTAGGGACAGCACAGATACGCAGTATTTT.

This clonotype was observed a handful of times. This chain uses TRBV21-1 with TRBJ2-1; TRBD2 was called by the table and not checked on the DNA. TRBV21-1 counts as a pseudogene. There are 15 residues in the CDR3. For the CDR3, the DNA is TGTGCCAGCAGCAAAAAGCCCCAGGGAGGCAATGAGCAGTTCTTC. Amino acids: CASSKKPQGGNEQFF.

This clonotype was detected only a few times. The CDR3 coding sequence is TGTGCCAGCTCAACAGGGAAAAGGGACTCAATGCAGCCCCAGCATTTT. Protein product: CASSTGKRDSMQPQHF. The chain links TRBV2 to TRBJ1-5; weak D call: TRBD1 (6 bases). The V and J ends lost 8 bases and 7 bases respectively, with 24 bases between them. From germline, CDR1 is SNHLY and CDR2 FYNNEI. The length of the CDR3 is 16 residues.

As DNA, the CDR3 is TGTGCCAGCAGCTCAGGACTAGCGGGGGGCGGGCAAGAGACCCAGTACTTC. Amino acids: CASSSGLAGGGQETQYF. The rearrangement links TRBV11-2 to TRBJ2-5; 14 positions agree with TRBD2. The germline CDR1 and CDR2 sequences are SGHAT and FQNNGV. Unmatched junction bases numbered 6, after V lost 4 bases and J lost 2 bases. This CDR3 is 17 amino acids long.

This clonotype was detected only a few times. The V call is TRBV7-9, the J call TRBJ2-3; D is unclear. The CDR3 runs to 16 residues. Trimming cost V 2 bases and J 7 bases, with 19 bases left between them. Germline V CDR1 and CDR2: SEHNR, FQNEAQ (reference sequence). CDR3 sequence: CASSLRANPQMNTQYF. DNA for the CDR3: TGTGCCAGCAGCTTAAGAGCCAACCCGCAAATGAATACGCAGTATTTT.

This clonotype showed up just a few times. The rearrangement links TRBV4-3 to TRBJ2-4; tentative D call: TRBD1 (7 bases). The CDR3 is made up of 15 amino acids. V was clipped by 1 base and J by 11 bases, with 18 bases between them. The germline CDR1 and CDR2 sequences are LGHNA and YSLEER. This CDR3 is CASSQVGARGDLQYF. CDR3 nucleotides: TGCGCCAGCAGCCAAGTTGGGGCCAGGGGGGATCTTCAGTACTTC.

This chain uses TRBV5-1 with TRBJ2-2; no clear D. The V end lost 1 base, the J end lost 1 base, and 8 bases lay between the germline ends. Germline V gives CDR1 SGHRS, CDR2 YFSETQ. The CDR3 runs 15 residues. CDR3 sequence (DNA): TGCGCCAGCAGCTTGAGTAATCTGAACACCGGGGAGCTGTTTTTT. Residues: CASSLSNLNTGELFF.

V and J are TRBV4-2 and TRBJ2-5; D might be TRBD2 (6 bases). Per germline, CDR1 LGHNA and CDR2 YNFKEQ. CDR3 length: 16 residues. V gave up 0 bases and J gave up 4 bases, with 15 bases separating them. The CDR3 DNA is TGTGCCAGCAGCCAAGAGACTAGGGGATGGGGAGAGACCCAGTACTTC. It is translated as CASSQETRGWGETQYF.

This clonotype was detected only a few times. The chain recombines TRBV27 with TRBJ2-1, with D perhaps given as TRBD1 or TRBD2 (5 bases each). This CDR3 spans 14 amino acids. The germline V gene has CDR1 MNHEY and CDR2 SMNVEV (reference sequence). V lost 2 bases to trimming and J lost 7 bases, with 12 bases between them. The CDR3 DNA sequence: TGTGCCAGCAGTTTACCCGGGACCCAGAATGAGCAGTTCTTC. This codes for CASSLPGTQNEQFF.

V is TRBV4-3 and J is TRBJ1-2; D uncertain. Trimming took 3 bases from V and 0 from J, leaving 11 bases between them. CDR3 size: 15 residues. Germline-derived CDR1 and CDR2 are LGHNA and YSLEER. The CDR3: CASSHVRLTNYGYTF. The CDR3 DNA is TGCGCCAGCAGCCACGTTCGTTTAACTAACTATGGCTACACCTTC.